What follows are 7 T cell receptor beta chains derived from one specimen sequenced in a study of T-cell memory formation after mild COVID-19. MiXCR was run by TCRdb on the 5' RACE reads, yielding one entry per CDR3 protein. This sample has under 700,000 distinct CDR3 sequences, with roughly 20% found just once. Sequenced input: PBMCs or a T cell subset sorted from them (not recorded which). The receptors come from an adult woman who had mild COVID-19 (a few samples of this study predate the infection). Cell type and time point are not known.

The V gene is TRBV11-3, the J gene TRBJ2-2; tentative D call: TRBD1 (5 bases). Germline-derived CDR1 and CDR2 are SGHNT and YENEEA. V was pared by 6 bases and J by 5 bases, with 10 bases between. The CDR3 loop spans 13 amino acids. The CDR3 sequence is CASRSRATGELFF. CDR3 sequence (DNA): TGTGCCAGCAGAAGCAGGGCTACCGGGGAGCTGTTTTTT.

In its sample, this clonotype was seen a few times. This sequence joins TRBV7-9 and TRBJ2-3; 8 nucleotides agree with TRBD1. There are 16 residues in the CDR3. Trimming took 5 bases from V and 3 from J; bases not matched to a gene: 10. Germline CDR1 SEHNR, CDR2 FQNEAQ (reference sequence). The CDR3 nucleotides read TGTGCCAGCAGCCTGTTGATCGGGACAGGAACAGATACGCAGTATTTT. It yields the protein CASSLLIGTGTDTQYF.

In this sample, this clonotype turned up a few times. V gene TRBV6-5 combines with J gene TRBJ1-2; D not certain. There are 15 residues in the CDR3. Deletions cut 2 bases from V and 8 bases from J, with 18 bases between. Germline CDR1 reads MNHEY; CDR2 reads SVGAGI. The CDR3 is CASSYTSEGGMGYTF. For the CDR3, the DNA is TGTGCCAGCAGTTACACCTCAGAGGGAGGGATGGGCTACACCTTC.

J is TRBJ2-1 and V is TRBV18; D could derive from TRBD1 or TRBD2 (5 bases each). This CDR3 is built from 13 residues. Germline V gives CDR1 KGHSH, CDR2 LQKENI. V was shortened by 1 base and J by 8 bases, with 9 bases between the two germline ends. The CDR3 nucleotides are TGTGCCAGCTCACCACGGGGGACCCATGAGCAGTTCTTC. Residues: CASSPRGTHEQFF.

The chain has TRBV11-3 and TRBJ2-3; TRBD1 aligns across 9 bases. Germline lookup yields CDR1 SGHNT and CDR2 YENEEA. This CDR3 comprises 16 residues. V gave up 6 bases and J gave up 2 bases; unmatched junction bases: 9. In nucleotides, the CDR3 is TGTGCCAGCAGTCAAGGGACAGGGTCTAACACAGATACGCAGTATTTT. This codes for CASSQGTGSNTDTQYF. Full variable domain (outside the CDR3, taken from reference TRBV11-3 and TRBJ2-3): EAGVVQSPRYKIIEKKQPVAFWCNPISGHNTLYWYLQNLGQGPELLIRYENEEAVDDSQLPKDRFSAERLKGVDSTLKIQPAELGDSAVYLCASSQGTGSNTDTQYFGPGTRLTVL.

This chain uses TRBV9 with TRBJ1-6; a weak D match, TRBD1 (6 bases). With 2 bases removed from V and 6 bases from J, the gap between germline ends came to 12 bases. Germline loops: CDR1 SGDLS, CDR2 YYNGEE. CDR3 length equals 15 residues. DNA of the CDR3: TGTGCCAGCAGCGTGACGGACAGACGTAATTCACCCCTCCACTTT. Protein sequence: CASSVTDRRNSPLHF.

This clonotype was found a few times. The chain employs TRBV18 and TRBJ2-7; no clear D. CDR1 is KGHSH, CDR2 LQKENI, per germline. V lost 5 bases and J 5 bases, leaving 4 bases between the germline ends. This CDR3 is built from 10 residues. The CDR3: CASSSNEQYF. CDR3 nucleotide sequence: TGTGCCAGCTCATCTAACGAGCAGTACTTC. The variable domain in full, completed from reference TRBV18 and TRBJ2-7, reads NAGVMQNPRHLVRRRGQEARLRCSPMKGHSHVYWYRQLPEEGLKFMVYLQKENIIDESGMPKERFSAEFPKEGPSILRIQQVVRGDSAAYFCASSSNEQYFGPGTRLTVT.